A selection of T cell receptor beta chains follows, all from one sample in a study of blood T cell repertoires in COVID-19. Generated by immunoSEQ multiplex PCR, the TCRdb table keeps only in-frame clones and is missing some. The sample lists about 230,000 clones, about nine tenths occurring once. Sequenced material: PBMCs or T cells enriched from blood (not recorded which). The receptors come from a woman in her forties with acute COVID-19. Each CDR3 is given with its conserved first and last residue. A D gene is named only where the DNA matches it firmly. Expanded clones are given a class, and other clones once, few, many or no size at all.

v_call: TRBV25-1
j_call: TRBJ2-1
d_call: TRBD2
clone_size: NA
cdr3_nt: TGTGCCAGCAGTGCCCACCCCGGGGGGGCCGACAATGAGCAGTTCTTC
cdr3_aa: CASSAHPGGADNEQFF

v_call: TRBV4-2
j_call: TRBJ1-2
d_call: TRBD1
clone_size: NA
cdr3_nt: TGTGCCAGCAGCCAAGTGACAGGGGAAGTGGTGGTTGGCTACACCTTC
cdr3_aa: CASSQVTGEVVVGYTF

v_call: TRBV10-3
j_call: TRBJ2-3
d_call: TRBD2
clone_size: NA
cdr3_nt: TGTGCCATCACCGCGACTAGCGGGAGGACAGATACGCAGTATTTT
cdr3_aa: CAITATSGRTDTQYF

v_call: TRBV29-1
j_call: TRBJ2-1
d_call: TRBD2
clone_size: NA
cdr3_nt: TGCAGCGTGATGGGACTAGCGGGGGGATCACTATACAATGAGCAGTTCTTC
cdr3_aa: CSVMGLAGGSLYNEQFF

v_call: TRBV7-6
j_call: TRBJ2-3
d_call: TRBD2
clone_size: NA
cdr3_nt: TGTGCCAGCAGCTTTAAGGCGGGAGGGCTCGATACGCAGTATTTT
cdr3_aa: CASSFKAGGLDTQYF

v_call: TRBV6-2/TRBV6-3
j_call: TRBJ1-5
d_call: TRBD1
clone_size: NA
cdr3_nt: TGTGCCAGCAGTTCTAATCCTACAGGGGGCCGTGCGGGCAATCAGCCCCAGCATTTT
cdr3_aa: CASSSNPTGGRAGNQPQHF

v_call: TRBV19
j_call: TRBJ2-7
d_call: TRBD2
clone_size: NA
cdr3_nt: TGTGCCAGTAGTGGGGGGGAACCACACTACGAGCAGTACTTC
cdr3_aa: CASSGGEPHYEQYF

v_call: TRBV12-3/TRBV12-4
j_call: TRBJ1-2
d_call: NA
clone_size: NA
cdr3_nt: TGTGCCAGCAGAGAAACAGGAGGGGGCTACACCTTC
cdr3_aa: CASRETGGGYTF

v_call: TRBV5-1
j_call: TRBJ1-5
d_call: NA
clone_size: NA
cdr3_nt: TGCGCCAGCAGCTTGGGGCAGGGCGGTCAGCCCCAGCATTTT
cdr3_aa: CASSLGQGGQPQHF

v_call: TRBV5-4
j_call: TRBJ2-3
d_call: TRBD2
clone_size: NA
cdr3_nt: TGTGCCAGCAGCTCAGCGGGGGGGCCGGCAGATACGCAGTATTTT
cdr3_aa: CASSSAGGPADTQYF

v_call: TRBV9
j_call: TRBJ1-2
d_call: NA
clone_size: NA
cdr3_nt: TGTGCCAGCAGCGCCGACAGCTTCCCTAACTATGGCTACACCTTC
cdr3_aa: CASSADSFPNYGYTF

v_call: TRBV10-3
j_call: TRBJ1-3
d_call: NA
clone_size: NA
cdr3_nt: TGTGCCATCCGTAGCATGGGGCTCTCTGGAAACACCATATATTTT
cdr3_aa: CAIRSMGLSGNTIYF

v_call: TRBV9
j_call: TRBJ1-2
d_call: TRBD1
clone_size: NA
cdr3_nt: TGTGCCAGAGAGGGGAGGGCCAGGGGGCCTCGTAACTATGGCTACACCTTC
cdr3_aa: CAREGRARGPRNYGYTF

v_call: TRBV28
j_call: TRBJ1-4
d_call: NA
clone_size: NA
cdr3_nt: TGTGCCAGCAGTTTGGCCCTGTTGGCCCCGTCGGAGGAAAAACTGTTTTTT
cdr3_aa: CASSLALLAPSEEKLFF

v_call: TRBV5-1
j_call: TRBJ1-3
d_call: NA
clone_size: once
cdr3_nt: TGCGCCAGCAGCCTCGGACACTCGAAAGCGGGAAACACCATATATTTT
cdr3_aa: CASSLGHSKAGNTIYF

v_call: TRBV9
j_call: TRBJ2-2
d_call: TRBD2
clone_size: NA
cdr3_nt: TGTGCCAGCAGCGTAGCCGGGGGGTCTAACACCGGGGAGCTGTTTTTT
cdr3_aa: CASSVAGGSNTGELFF

v_call: TRBV19
j_call: TRBJ2-1
d_call: TRBD1
clone_size: NA
cdr3_nt: TGTGCCAGTAGTATAACAGGGGTCTACAATGAGCAGTTCTTC
cdr3_aa: CASSITGVYNEQFF

v_call: TRBV4-1
j_call: TRBJ2-6
d_call: NA
clone_size: NA
cdr3_nt: TGCGCCAGCAGCCAAGACCCAACACCTAGCTCTGGGGCCAACGTCCTGACTTTC
cdr3_aa: CASSQDPTPSSGANVLTF

v_call: TRBV9
j_call: TRBJ2-3
d_call: NA
clone_size: NA
cdr3_nt: TGTGCCAGCAGCGTAGAGGGGGGGTTGGCAGATACGCAGTATTTT
cdr3_aa: CASSVEGGLADTQYF

v_call: TRBV5-1
j_call: TRBJ2-5
d_call: TRBD2
clone_size: NA
cdr3_nt: TGCGCCAGCAGCTTGGGACTAGCGGGAGTAGAGACCCAGTACTTC
cdr3_aa: CASSLGLAGVETQYF

v_call: TRBV10-3
j_call: TRBJ2-3
d_call: TRBD2
clone_size: NA
cdr3_nt: TGTGCCATCAGTGAGGGGACTAGTCCAGATACGCAGTATTTT
cdr3_aa: CAISEGTSPDTQYF

v_call: TRBV11-2
j_call: TRBJ1-2
d_call: TRBD1
clone_size: NA
cdr3_nt: TGTGCCAGCAGGCCTGGGAACAGGGGACCCCGGGCCTATGGCTACACCTTC
cdr3_aa: CASRPGNRGPRAYGYTF

v_call: TRBV19
j_call: TRBJ2-7
d_call: NA
clone_size: NA
cdr3_nt: TGTGCCAGTAGGGGGGGACCCTCTGTCTACGAGCAGTACTTC
cdr3_aa: CASRGGPSVYEQYF

v_call: TRBV7-2
j_call: TRBJ2-2
d_call: TRBD1
clone_size: NA
cdr3_nt: TGTGCCAGCAGCTTAACAGGGGCCGCCGGGGAGCTGTTTTTT
cdr3_aa: CASSLTGAAGELFF

v_call: TRBV29-1
j_call: TRBJ1-2
d_call: NA
clone_size: NA
cdr3_nt: TGCAGCGTAGCGCAGGGCTATGGCTACACCTTC
cdr3_aa: CSVAQGYGYTF

v_call: TRBV6-6
j_call: TRBJ1-3
d_call: NA
clone_size: NA
cdr3_nt: TGTGCCAGCAGTTCGACCCCCGCACAGTCTGGAAACACCATATATTTT
cdr3_aa: CASSSTPAQSGNTIYF

v_call: TRBV9
j_call: TRBJ1-2
d_call: NA
clone_size: NA
cdr3_nt: TGTGCCAGCAGCGTCTCCGACAGAGTTAACTATGGCTACACCTTC
cdr3_aa: CASSVSDRVNYGYTF

v_call: TRBV9
j_call: TRBJ2-2
d_call: TRBD2
clone_size: NA
cdr3_nt: TGTGCCAGCAGCTTCCCTAGCGGAAGTATCGCCGGGGAGCTGTTTTTT
cdr3_aa: CASSFPSGSIAGELFF